This TCR beta chain came from a study of CD8 T cells in Susac syndrome. This clonotype has only one observation. Reverse transcription used roughly 0.5 to 1 ug RNA and random hexamers. TCRdb reanalysed the immunoSEQ multiplex PCR reads using MiXCR and keeps one entry per CDR3 protein. The sample lists more than 150,000 distinct CDR3 sequences, about 94% occurring once. Trimming removed 1 base at V and 5 bases at J, with 8 bases between. Germline V gene sequence: CDR1 MGHDK, CDR2 SYGVNS. This CDR3 is built from 13 residues. This chain connects TRBV25-1 to TRBJ2-5; D may be TRBD2 (5 bases). The sequence came from a human donor in good health. The specimen sequenced was CD4+ T cells from PBMCs. The CDR3 loop is CASSEFGSETQYF. CDR3 sequence (DNA): TGTGCCAGCAGTGAATTTGGGAGTGAGACCCAGTACTTC. Full variable domain (outside the CDR3, taken from reference TRBV25-1 and TRBJ2-5): EADIYQTPRYLVIGTGKKITLECSQTMGHDKMYWYQQDPGMELHLIHYSYGVNSTEKGDLSSESTVSRIRTEHFPLTLESARPSHTSQYLCASSEFGSETQYFGPGTRLLVL.